This TCR beta chain originates from a study of stem cell transplantation in POMP-related autoinflammatory disease. Looking at the study overall: Defective thymoproteasomes were hypothesized to impair CD8+ T-cell positive selection.

The V and J ends lost 6 bases and 5 bases, in that order; junction bases with no gene match: 2. Germline values: CDR1 LNHDA, CDR2 SQIVND (reference sequence). The CDR3 has 14 amino acids. TCRdb's copy holds only in-frame clones and misses some; the assay was immunoSEQ multiplex PCR. The data hold roughly 32,000 clones, with about 91% observed a single time. This clonotype was sampled from a human donor with POMP-related autoinflammation and immune dysregulation (PRAID). The sample here was CD4+ T cells from PBMCs, taken before stem cell transplantation. This chain uses TRBV19 with TRBJ2-3; 13 bases are a match to TRBD2. CDR3: CASRLAGGIDTQYF. The CDR3 DNA reads TGTGCCAGTAGACTAGCGGGGGGGATAGATACGCAGTATTTT.